This record looks at one T cell receptor (beta chain) sequence and its context. Its target is unknown. This entry is derived from a study of shared clonotypes between healthy human individuals. Findings of the study overall: Relative to memory subsets, naive subsets generally showed larger estimated richness.

Between the trimmed V and J ends, which lost 5 bases and 7 bases, there was a span of 15 bases. The CDR3 totals 15 residues. From germline, CDR1 is LNHDA and CDR2 SQIVND (reference sequence). Produced via immunoSEQ multiplex PCR; TCRdb's table is partial and in-frame only. The top ten hold 1.4% to 1.5% of the sample, which has about 1 million clones, around 76% seen once. This chain uses TRBV19 with TRBJ1-6, with D uncertain. This TCR was sampled from a man between 18 and 29 years old in good health. The sequencing input was memory CD4+ T cells sorted from blood. Indicated subset: CD45RA-negative fraction. The CDR3, as DNA: TGTGCCAGTAGTCCGTTCGAGGGAGGAAATTCACCCCTCCACTTT. The encoded protein is CASSPFEGGNSPLHF. Filled out from reference TRBV19 and TRBJ1-6, the complete variable domain reads DGGITQSPKYLFRKEGQNVTLSCEQNLNHDAMYWYRQDPGQGLRLIYYSQIVNDFQKGDIAEGYSVSREKKESFPLTVTSAQKNPTAFYLCASSPFEGGNSPLHFGNGTRLTVT.